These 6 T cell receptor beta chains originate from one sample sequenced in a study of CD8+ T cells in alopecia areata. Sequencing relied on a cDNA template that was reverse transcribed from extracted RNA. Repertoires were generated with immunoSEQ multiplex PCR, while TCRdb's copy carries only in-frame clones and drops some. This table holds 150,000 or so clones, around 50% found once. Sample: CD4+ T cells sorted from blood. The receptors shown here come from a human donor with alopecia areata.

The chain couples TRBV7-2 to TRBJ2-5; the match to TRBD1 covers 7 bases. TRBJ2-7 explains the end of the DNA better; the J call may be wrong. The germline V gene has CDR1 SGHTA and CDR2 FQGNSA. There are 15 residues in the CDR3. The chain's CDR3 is CASSPAARQGHEQYF. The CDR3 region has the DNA TGTGCCAGCAGCCCAGCCGCGAGACAGGGCCACGAGCAGTACTTC.

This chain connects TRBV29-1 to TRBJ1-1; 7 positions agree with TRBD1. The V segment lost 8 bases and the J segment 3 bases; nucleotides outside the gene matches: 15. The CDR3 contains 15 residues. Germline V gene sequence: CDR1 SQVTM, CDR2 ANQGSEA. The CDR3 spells CSRLWRGQDDTEAFF. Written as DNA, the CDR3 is TGCAGCCGACTTTGGAGGGGGCAGGACGACACTGAAGCTTTCTTT.

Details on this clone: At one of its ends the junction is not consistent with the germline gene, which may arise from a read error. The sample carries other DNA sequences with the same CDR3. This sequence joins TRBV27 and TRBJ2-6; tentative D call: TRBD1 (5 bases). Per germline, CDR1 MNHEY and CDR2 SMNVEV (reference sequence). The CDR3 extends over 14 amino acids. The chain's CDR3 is CASSLGSGANVLTF. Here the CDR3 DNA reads TGTGCCAGCAGCCTTGGCTCTGGGGCCAACGTCCTAACTTTC.

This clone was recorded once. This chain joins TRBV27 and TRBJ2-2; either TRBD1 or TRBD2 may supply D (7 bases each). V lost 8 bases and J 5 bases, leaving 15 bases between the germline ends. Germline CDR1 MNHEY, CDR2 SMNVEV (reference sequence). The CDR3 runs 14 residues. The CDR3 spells CASGQGGLTGELFF. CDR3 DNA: TGTGCCAGCGGGCAGGGGGGGTTGACCGGGGAGCTGTTTTTT.

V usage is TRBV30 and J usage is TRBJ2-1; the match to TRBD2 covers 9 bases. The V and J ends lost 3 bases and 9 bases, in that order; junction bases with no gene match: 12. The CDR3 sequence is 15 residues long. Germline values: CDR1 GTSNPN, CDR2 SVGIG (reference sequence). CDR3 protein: CAWRGLAGHYGEQFF. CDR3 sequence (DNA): TGTGCCTGGAGGGGTCTAGCGGGACACTATGGTGAGCAGTTCTTC.

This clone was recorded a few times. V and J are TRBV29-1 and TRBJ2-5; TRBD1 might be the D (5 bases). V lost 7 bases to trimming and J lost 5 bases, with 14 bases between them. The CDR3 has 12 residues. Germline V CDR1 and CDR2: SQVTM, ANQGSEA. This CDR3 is CSGGASAETQYF. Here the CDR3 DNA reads TGCAGCGGTGGGGCCTCGGCCGAGACCCAGTACTTC.